A selection of T cell receptor beta chains follows, all from one sample in a study of cytomegalovirus exposure and HLA in healthy donors. TCRdb's copy holds only in-frame clones and misses some; the assay was immunoSEQ multiplex PCR. The sample carries fewer than 200,000 clones, roughly 80% recorded once. Sequenced: PBMCs. All receptors derive from a woman between 18 and 29 years old in good health and CMV-seronegative. CDR3s leave out the opening cysteine and the closing phenylalanine or tryptophan. Some rows have no size entry. The others give once, few or many, or a class for an expanded clone.

V	length	size	CDR3
TRBV5-1	12	NA	ASSESRASGELF
TRBV28	15	NA	ASSPSPGQGRTGELF
TRBV18	14	NA	ASSPQLAGAANEQY
TRBV29-1	12	NA	SVVIGGSTDTQY
TRBV7-8	13	NA	ASSFVKPGANVLT
TRBV2	14	NA	ASSELGDRGTDTQY
TRBV10-3	11	NA	AVFLSNVYGYT
TRBV2	11	NA	ASSLAYTGELF
TRBV28	14	NA	ASKPIDRGGDLEAF
TRBV2	10	few	ASRTGTYEQY
TRBV10-3	13	NA	AISESVAVTYEQY
TRBV6-5	11	NA	ASRGTGTDTQY